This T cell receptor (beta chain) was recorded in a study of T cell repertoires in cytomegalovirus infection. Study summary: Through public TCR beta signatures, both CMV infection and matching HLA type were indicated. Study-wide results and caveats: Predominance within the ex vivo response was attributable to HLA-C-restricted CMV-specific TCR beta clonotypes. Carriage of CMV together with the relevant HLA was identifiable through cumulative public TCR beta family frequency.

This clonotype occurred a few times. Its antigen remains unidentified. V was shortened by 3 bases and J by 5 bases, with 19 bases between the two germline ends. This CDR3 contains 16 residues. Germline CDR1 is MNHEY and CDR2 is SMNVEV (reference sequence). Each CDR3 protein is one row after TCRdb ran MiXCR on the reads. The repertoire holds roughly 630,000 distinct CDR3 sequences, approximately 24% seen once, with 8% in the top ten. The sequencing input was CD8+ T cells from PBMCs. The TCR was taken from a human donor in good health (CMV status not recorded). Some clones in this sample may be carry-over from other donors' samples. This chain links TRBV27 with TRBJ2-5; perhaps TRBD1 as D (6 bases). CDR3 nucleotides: TGTGCCAGCAGTTTTTCCGGGACACCCAGGAGGGAGACCCAGTACTTC. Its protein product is CASSFSGTPRRETQYF.